Listed below are T cell receptor beta chains from one sample, sequenced in a study of cytomegalovirus exposure and HLA in healthy donors. The method was immunoSEQ multiplex PCR; TCRdb's version includes in-frame clones alone and lacks a portion of them. The sample lists about 120,000 clones; roughly 79% were seen once. Sequenced input: PBMCs. The receptors originated from a woman younger than 45 in good health and CMV-seronegative. The CDR3 runs from the conserved cysteine through the conserved F or W. The order of the fields is clone size, D gene, J gene, V gene, CDR3 protein, CDR3 DNA. The D gene is left open where the match is weak. The size field is filled for only some rows; it gives once, few, many or a size class.

.	.	TRBJ2-7	TRBV11-2	CASSLEGAAPYEQYF	TGTGCCAGCAGCTTAGAAGGAGCTGCACCCTACGAGCAGTACTTC
.	TRBD1	TRBJ1-2	TRBV7-9	CASSLALDRGGGYTF	TGTGCCAGCAGCTTAGCCCTGGACAGGGGGGGTGGCTACACCTTC
.	TRBD2	TRBJ2-1	TRBV7-2	CASSLAGTSGPYNEQFF	TGTGCCAGCAGCTTAGCCGGGACTAGCGGGCCCTACAATGAGCAGTTCTTC
.	.	TRBJ1-4	TRBV19	CASSPGQGPNEKLFF	TGTGCCAGTAGTCCCGGGCAGGGGCCTAATGAAAAACTGTTTTTT
few	.	TRBJ2-7	TRBV19	CASSIGRSYEQYF	TGTGCCAGTAGTATTGGGCGCTCCTACGAGCAGTACTTC
.	.	TRBJ1-6	TRBV27	CASSLGTYNSPLHF	TGTGCCAGCAGTTTAGGGACATATAATTCACCCCTCCACTTT
.	TRBD1	TRBJ1-2	TRBV18	CASSPGQGIYGYTF	TGTGCCAGCTCACCGGGACAGGGGATCTATGGCTACACCTTC
.	TRBD1	TRBJ1-1	TRBV9	CASSPLGGYSTEAFF	TGTGCCAGCAGCCCCTTAGGGGGCTATTCCACTGAAGCTTTCTTT
.	.	TRBJ1-2	TRBV6-4	CASSDPLTGIYGYTF	TGTGCCAGCAGTGACCCTTTAACAGGGATCTATGGCTACACCTTC
.	.	TRBJ2-7	TRBV2	CASSEAGGSSYEQYF	TGTGCCAGCAGTGAAGCAGGAGGGAGCTCCTACGAGCAGTACTTC
.	TRBD2	TRBJ2-5	TRBV4-3	CASSQEGSGRLVETQYF	TGCGCCAGCAGCCAAGAGGGAAGCGGGAGGTTGGTGGAGACCCAGTACTTC
.	TRBD2	TRBJ2-7	TRBV5-6	CASSPRERLRYEQYF	TGTGCCAGCAGCCCGCGGGAGAGGCTACGCTACGAGCAGTACTTC
.	.	TRBJ1-3	TRBV5-1	CASSPGGLSGNTIYF	TGCGCCAGCAGCCCCGGAGGGCTCTCTGGAAACACCATATATTTT
.	.	TRBJ1-2	TRBV12-2	CASRFSRRSYTF	TGTGCAAGTCGCTTTTCGAGGCGCTCCTACACCTTC
.	TRBD2	TRBJ2-3	TRBV5-1	CASSLVPREGPDTQYF	TGCGCCAGCAGCTTGGTTCCGCGGGAGGGCCCAGATACGCAGTATTTT
.	TRBD1	TRBJ2-2	TRBV6-5	CASNPGGANTGELFF	TGTGCCAGCAACCCAGGGGGCGCGAACACCGGGGAGCTGTTTTTT
.	.	TRBJ1-3	TRBV6-1	CASSAQDSSTRFSGNTIYF	TGTGCCAGCAGTGCCCAAGACAGTAGTACTCGATTCTCTGGAAACACCATATATTTT
.	TRBD2	TRBJ2-5	TRBV5-4	CASSSRRRTSQETQYF	TGTGCCAGCAGCTCCCGGAGAAGGACTAGCCAAGAGACCCAGTACTTC
once	TRBD1	TRBJ2-7	TRBV6-1	CASSEGTGGSYEQYF	TGTGCCAGCAGTGAAGGGACAGGGGGCTCCTACGAGCAGTACTTC
.	TRBD1	TRBJ1-1	TRBV20-1	CSRQGATEAFF	TGCAGTCGACAGGGGGCCACTGAAGCTTTCTTT
.	.	TRBJ1-1	TRBV28	CASSLIPGRAGTEAFF	TGTGCCAGCAGTTTAATACCGGGCAGAGCGGGAACTGAAGCTTTCTTT
.	TRBD2	TRBJ2-7	TRBV19	CASKRLAGSYEQYF	TGTGCCAGTAAAAGACTAGCGGGGTCCTACGAGCAGTACTTC
.	.	TRBJ2-1	TRBV7-7	CASSPRLVDYNEQFF	TGTGCCAGCAGTCCCCGCCTAGTTGATTACAATGAGCAGTTCTTC
once	.	TRBJ2-5	TRBV25-1	CASQDYQETQYF	TGTGCCAGCCAAGACTACCAAGAGACCCAGTACTTC
once	TRBD2	TRBJ2-2	TRBV5-4	CASSLDPGGTGELFF	TGTGCCAGCAGCTTGGACCCGGGGGGCACCGGGGAGCTGTTTTTT
.	.	TRBJ2-3	TRBV14	CASSLTWTRQADTQYF	TGTGCCAGCAGCCTTACCTGGACAAGGCAGGCAGATACGCAGTATTTT
.	.	TRBJ2-7	TRBV7-2	CASSQGPADSYEQYF	TGTGCCAGCAGCCAAGGCCCAGCGGACAGCTACGAGCAGTACTTC
few	TRBD2	TRBJ2-7	TRBV29-1	CSVHLNGGDYEQYF	TGCAGCGTTCACCTCAATGGGGGGGACTACGAGCAGTACTTC
few	.	TRBJ2-7	TRBV28	CASSSGPDRSNEQYF	TGTGCCAGCAGCTCGGGCCCCGACAGGTCCAACGAGCAGTACTTC
few	.	TRBJ2-3	TRBV5-1	CASSLTALALTDTQYF	TGCGCCAGCAGTTTAACAGCGCTAGCGCTCACAGATACGCAGTATTTT
.	.	TRBJ2-3	TRBV27	CASSFSGVGDTQYF	TGTGCCAGCAGTTTTTCTGGAGTCGGAGATACGCAGTATTTT
.	.	TRBJ2-7	TRBV28	CASSSGVPYEQYF	TGTGCCAGCAGTTCAGGGGTCCCCTACGAGCAGTACTTC